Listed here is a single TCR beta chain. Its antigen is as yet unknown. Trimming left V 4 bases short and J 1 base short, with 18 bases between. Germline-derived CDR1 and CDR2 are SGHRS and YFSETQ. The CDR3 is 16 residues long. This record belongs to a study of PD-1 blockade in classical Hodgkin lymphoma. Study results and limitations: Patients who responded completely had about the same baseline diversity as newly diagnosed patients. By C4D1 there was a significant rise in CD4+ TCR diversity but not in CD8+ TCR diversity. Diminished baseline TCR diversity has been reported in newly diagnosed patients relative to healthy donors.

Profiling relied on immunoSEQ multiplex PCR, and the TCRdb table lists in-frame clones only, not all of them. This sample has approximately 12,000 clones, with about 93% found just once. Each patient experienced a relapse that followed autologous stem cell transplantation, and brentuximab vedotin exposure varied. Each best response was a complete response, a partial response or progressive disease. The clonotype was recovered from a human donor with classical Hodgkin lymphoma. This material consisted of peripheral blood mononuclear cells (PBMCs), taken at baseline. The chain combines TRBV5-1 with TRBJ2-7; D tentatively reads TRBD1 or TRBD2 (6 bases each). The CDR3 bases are TGCGCCAGCAGCGGAGGGCCGGGACACTCGTCCTACGAGCAGTACTTC. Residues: CASSGGPGHSSYEQYF.